A single sample gave rise to the 2 T cell receptor beta chains below, sequenced in a study of T cells after yellow fever vaccination. One entry per CDR3 protein results from TCRdb running MiXCR on the 5' RACE reads. Here the sample spans 500,000 to 550,000 distinct CDR3 sequences, 20% to 25% being singletons. This material consisted of PBMCs, taken 21 days after the first yellow fever vaccination. The source is a man aged 18 to 30 who received the YFV17D yellow fever vaccine.

This clonotype has a count of ten or more. J is TRBJ1-1 and V is TRBV7-9; D is undetermined. This CDR3 is 14 amino acids long. CDR1 and CDR2 from the germline V gene are SEHNR and FQNEAQ (reference sequence). Trimming pared 3 bases from V and 1 base from J, leaving 9 bases between. DNA for the CDR3: TGTGCCAGCAGCTTCCCCACCTCGAACACTGAAGCTTTCTTT. This encodes CASSFPTSNTEAFF. Full variable domain (outside the CDR3, taken from reference TRBV7-9 and TRBJ1-1): DTGVSQNPRHKITKRGQNVTFRCDPISEHNRLYWYRQTLGQGPEFLTYFQNEAQLEKSRLLSDRFSAERPKGSFSTLEIQRTEQGDSAMYLCASSFPTSNTEAFFGQGTRLTVV.

The chain joins TRBV7-9 to TRBJ1-2, with D unclear. Trimming left V 5 bases short and J 6 bases short, with 13 bases between. The CDR3 extends over 13 amino acids. CDR1 and CDR2 from the germline V gene are SEHNR and FQNEAQ (reference sequence). The CDR3 loop reads CASSPRPGNGYTF. The CDR3 nucleotides are TGTGCCAGCAGCCCCCGACCCGGGAATGGCTACACCTTC.